The present T cell receptor beta chain was sequenced within a study of cytomegalovirus exposure and HLA in healthy donors. V dropped 0 bases and J dropped 0 bases, with 6 bases sitting between them. The CDR3 is 14 amino acids. Per germline, CDR1 SGHRS and CDR2 YFSETQ. PCR primers comprised 60 Vbeta and 13 Jbeta primers. The assay was immunoSEQ multiplex PCR, and TCRdb's table has in-frame clones only and misses some. The sample consists of about 82,000 clones, 80% to 90% of them appearing once. In this sample, this clone turned up once. The antigen is unknown. Study-level findings and limits: The authors assumed roughly uniform sequencing depth across donors for presence/absence analyses. TCR association rates varied by HLA locus in a later analysis, with DRB1 highest and HLA-C lowest.

The sample consisted of PBMCs. The J gene is TRBJ1-1, the V gene TRBV5-1; D is undetermined. The sequence came from a man in his 70s in good health and CMV-seropositive. Here the CDR3 DNA reads TGCGCCAGCAGCTTGGGGGCATTGAACACTGAAGCTTTCTTT. It encodes CASSLGALNTEAFF.